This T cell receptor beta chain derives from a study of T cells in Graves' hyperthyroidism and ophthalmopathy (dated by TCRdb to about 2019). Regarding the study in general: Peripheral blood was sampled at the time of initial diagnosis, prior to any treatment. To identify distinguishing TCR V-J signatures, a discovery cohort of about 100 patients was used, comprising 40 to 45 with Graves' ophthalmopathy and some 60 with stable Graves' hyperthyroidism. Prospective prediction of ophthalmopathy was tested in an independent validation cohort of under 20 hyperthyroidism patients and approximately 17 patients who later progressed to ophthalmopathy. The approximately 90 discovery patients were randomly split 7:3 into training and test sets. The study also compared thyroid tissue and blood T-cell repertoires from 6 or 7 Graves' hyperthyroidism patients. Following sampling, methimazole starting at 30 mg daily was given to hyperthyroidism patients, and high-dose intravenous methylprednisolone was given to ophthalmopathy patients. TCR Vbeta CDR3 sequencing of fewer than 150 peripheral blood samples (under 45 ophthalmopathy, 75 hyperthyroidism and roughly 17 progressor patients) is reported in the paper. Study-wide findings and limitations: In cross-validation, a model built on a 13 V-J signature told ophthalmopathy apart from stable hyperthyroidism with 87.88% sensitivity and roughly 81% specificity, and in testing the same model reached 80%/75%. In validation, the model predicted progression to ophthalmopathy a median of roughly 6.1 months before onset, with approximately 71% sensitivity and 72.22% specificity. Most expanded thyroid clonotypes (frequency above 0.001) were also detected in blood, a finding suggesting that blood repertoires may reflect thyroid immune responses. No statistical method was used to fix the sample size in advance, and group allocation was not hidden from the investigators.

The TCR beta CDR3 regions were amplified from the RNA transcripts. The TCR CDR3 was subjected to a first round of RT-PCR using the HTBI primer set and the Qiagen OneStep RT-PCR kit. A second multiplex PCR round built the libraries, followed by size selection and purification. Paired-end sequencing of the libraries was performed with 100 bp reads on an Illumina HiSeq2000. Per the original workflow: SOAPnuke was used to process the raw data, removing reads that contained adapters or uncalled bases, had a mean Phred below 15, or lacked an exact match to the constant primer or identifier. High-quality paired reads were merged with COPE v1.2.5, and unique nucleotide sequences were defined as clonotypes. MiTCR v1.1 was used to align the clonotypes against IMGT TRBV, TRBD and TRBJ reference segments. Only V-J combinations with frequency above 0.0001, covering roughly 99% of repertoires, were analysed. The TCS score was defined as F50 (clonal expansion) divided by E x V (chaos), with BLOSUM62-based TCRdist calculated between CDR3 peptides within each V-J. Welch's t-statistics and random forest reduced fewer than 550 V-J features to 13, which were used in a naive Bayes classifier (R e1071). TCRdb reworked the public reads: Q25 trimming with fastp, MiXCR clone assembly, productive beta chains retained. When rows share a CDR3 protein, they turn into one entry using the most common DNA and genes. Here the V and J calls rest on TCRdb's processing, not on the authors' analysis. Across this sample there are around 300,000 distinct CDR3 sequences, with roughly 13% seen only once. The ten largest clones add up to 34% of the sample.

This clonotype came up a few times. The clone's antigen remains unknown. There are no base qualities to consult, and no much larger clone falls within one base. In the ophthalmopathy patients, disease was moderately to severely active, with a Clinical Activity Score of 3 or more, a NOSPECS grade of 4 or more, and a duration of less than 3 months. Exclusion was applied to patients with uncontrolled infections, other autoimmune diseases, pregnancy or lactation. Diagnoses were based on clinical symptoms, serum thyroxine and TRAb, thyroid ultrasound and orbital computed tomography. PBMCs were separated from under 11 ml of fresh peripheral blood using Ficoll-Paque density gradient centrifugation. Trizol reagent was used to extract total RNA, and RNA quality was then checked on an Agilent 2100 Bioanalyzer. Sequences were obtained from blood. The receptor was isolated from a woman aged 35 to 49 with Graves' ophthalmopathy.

The DNA sequence is as follows: TGTGCCAGCAGCTTAAGACCGCTGACAGATACGCAGTATTTT. Translated, it gives CASSLRPLTDTQYF. The chain joins TRBV7-9 to TRBJ2-3, with no confident D gene call. CDR3 length: 14 amino acids, cysteine to phenylalanine. The sequence is cut down to CDR3 DNA, 42 bases in frame from base 1. V loses 2 bases of germline sequence and J loses 3 bases, and the interval between the two ends is 9 bases. CDR1 and CDR2 (SEHNR, FQNEAQ) derive from the germline V gene (reference sequence).